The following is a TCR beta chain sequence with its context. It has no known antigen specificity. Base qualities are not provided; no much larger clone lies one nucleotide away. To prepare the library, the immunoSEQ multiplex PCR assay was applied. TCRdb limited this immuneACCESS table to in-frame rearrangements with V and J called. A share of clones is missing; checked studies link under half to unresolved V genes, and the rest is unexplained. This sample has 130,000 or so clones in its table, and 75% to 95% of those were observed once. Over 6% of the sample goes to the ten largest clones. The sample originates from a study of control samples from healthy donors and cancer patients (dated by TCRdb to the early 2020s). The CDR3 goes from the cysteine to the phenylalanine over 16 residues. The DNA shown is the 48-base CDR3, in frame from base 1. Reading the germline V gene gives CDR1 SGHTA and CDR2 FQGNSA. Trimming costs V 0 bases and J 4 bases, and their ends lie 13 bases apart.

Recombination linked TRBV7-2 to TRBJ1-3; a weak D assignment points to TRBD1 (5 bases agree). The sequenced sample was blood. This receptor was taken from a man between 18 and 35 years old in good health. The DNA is TGTGCCAGCAGCTTAGCAGGCAGGGCTCCCGGAAACACCATATATTTT. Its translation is CASSLAGRAPGNTIYF.